Shown below are 25 T cell receptor beta chains from a single sample sequenced in a study of T cells in Graves' hyperthyroidism and ophthalmopathy (dated by TCRdb to about 2019). Preparation of the library involved multiplex PCR. Instrument on record: Illumina HiSeq 2000. The TCR beta CDR3 regions were amplified from RNA transcripts. A first-round RT-PCR of the TCR CDR3 used the HTBI primer set with the Qiagen OneStep RT-PCR kit. TCRdb trimmed the raw reads at Q25, called clones with MiXCR and kept productive beta chains. Every entry covers one CDR3 protein and lists the most common genes and DNA from its rows. This sample gives about 720,000 distinct CDR3 sequences in total; approximately 19% of them show up just once. The ten largest clones capture about a sixth of the sample. The sequencing input was blood. These receptor sequences come from a woman aged 45-65 years with Graves' hyperthyroidism that later progressed to Graves' ophthalmopathy.

This clonotype was seen a few times. A much larger clonotype is one base distant, so this may be a read error. The chain combines TRBV30 with TRBJ1-1; tentatively, D is TRBD1 (6 bases). V dropped 2 bases and J dropped 6 bases, with 10 bases sitting between them. In germline, CDR1 is GTSNPN, CDR2 SVGIG (reference sequence). CDR3 length: 12 amino acids. DNA for the CDR3: TGTGCCTGGAGTACAGGGTTCCCTGAAGCTTTCTTT. It is translated as CAWSTGFPEAFF.

This clonotype came up once. The V and J genes are TRBV6-5 and TRBJ2-2; D perhaps matches TRBD1 (5 bases). Germline V gene lookup returns CDR1 MNHEY and CDR2 SVGAGI. The CDR3 spans 16 residues. V was shortened by 2 bases and J by 0 bases, with 10 bases between the two germline ends. The chain's CDR3 is CASSYRGPANTGELFF. The CDR3 DNA reads TGTGCCAGCAGTTACAGGGGCCCGGCGAACACCGGGGAGCTGTTTTTT.

This clonotype occurred many times. The chain links TRBV7-2 to TRBJ2-3; D possibly uses TRBD1 or TRBD2 (6 bases each). The CDR3 spans 14 residues. Trimming shortened V by 5 bases and J by 4 bases, and 13 bases separated the two germline ends. The germline CDR1 and CDR2 sequences are SGHTA and FQGNSA. The CDR3 spells CASSRPRGADTQYF. CDR3 sequence (DNA): TGTGCCAGCAGCCGCCCGAGGGGGGCAGATACGCAGTATTTT. Variable domain in full (rest from reference TRBV7-2 and TRBJ2-3): GAGVSQSPSNKVTEKGKDVELRCDPISGHTALYWYRQSLGQGLEFLIYFQGNSAPDKSGLPSDRFSAERTGGSVSTLTIQRTQQEDSAVYLCASSRPRGADTQYFGPGTRLTVL.

As to this clonotype: This may arise from a read error, as a much more abundant clone is one base away. The chain has TRBV7-3 and TRBJ2-5, with a tentative D call TRBD2 (5 bases). CDR1 SGHTA and CDR2 FQGTGA come from the germline V gene. The CDR3 contains 15 residues. The CDR3 loop reads CTSSLFPGSQETQYF. CDR3 DNA sequence: TGTACCAGCAGCTTATTTCCGGGGTCCCAAGAGACCCAGTACTTC.

The chain couples TRBV2 to TRBJ2-7; no firm D call. In germline, CDR1 is SNHLY, CDR2 FYNNEI. The CDR3 length is 14 residues. V was clipped by 4 bases and J by 2 bases, with 12 bases between them. The CDR3, as DNA: TGTGCCAGCAGTGTGAGTCCAGTCACCTACGAGCAGTACTTC. This gives the protein CASSVSPVTYEQYF.

This clonotype appeared a few times. The rearrangement joins TRBV29-1 to TRBJ2-2; 10 positions agree with TRBD1. The CDR3 runs 14 residues. Germline CDR1 is SQVTM and CDR2 is ANQGSEA. V shed 5 bases and J 6 bases; nucleotides not matched to a gene: 6. The CDR3 region has the DNA TGCAGCGTTAGGGAGACAGGGGGCTCCGGGGAGCTGTTTTTT. This sequence encodes CSVRETGGSGELFF.

This clonotype was counted at least ten times. This chain uses TRBV20-1 with TRBJ2-2; possible D gene TRBD2, 6 bases. CDR3 length: 14 amino acids. Looked up from germline, CDR1 is DFQATT and CDR2 is SNEGSKA (reference sequence). Between the trimmed V and J ends, which lost 5 bases and 5 bases, there was a span of 15 bases. This chain's CDR3 is CSAQGGVGTGELFF. Here the CDR3 DNA reads TGCAGTGCTCAGGGCGGGGTGGGGACCGGGGAGCTGTTTTTT.

This clonotype was picked up a small number of times. This chain joins TRBV5-5 and TRBJ2-1, with D possibly being TRBD1 (5 bases). The CDR3 has 14 amino acids. Deletions cut 0 bases from V and 8 bases from J, with 12 bases between. CDR1 is SGHKS, CDR2 YYEKEE, per germline (reference sequence). This chain's CDR3 is CASSLAQGFYEQFF. The CDR3 DNA follows: TGTGCCAGCAGCTTGGCCCAGGGTTTCTATGAGCAGTTCTTC.

There are a few counts of this clonotype. The V call is TRBV27, the J call TRBJ2-5; 12 bases are shared with TRBD2. Germline values: CDR1 MNHEY, CDR2 SMNVEV (reference sequence). The CDR3 length is 15 residues. The J segment lost 5 bases and the V segment lost 6 bases, leaving 7 bases of the junction unmatched. CDR3 sequence: CASRHGLAGMETQYF. CDR3 DNA sequence: TGTGCCAGCAGACACGGACTAGCGGGGATGGAGACCCAGTACTTC.

The chain joins TRBV20-1 to TRBJ2-2, with 8 bases fitting TRBD1. The CDR3 consists of 17 residues. The germline V gene encodes CDR1 DFQATT and CDR2 SNEGSKA (reference sequence). The junction had 13 bases not matched to a gene; V was cut back by 3 bases and J by 4 bases. The CDR3 sequence is CSASSSGRQGSTGELFF. The CDR3 DNA reads TGCAGTGCTAGTAGTTCTGGTCGACAGGGGAGCACCGGGGAGCTGTTTTTT.

The V call is TRBV20-1, the J call TRBJ2-5; TRBD1 aligns across 8 bases. The germline V gene encodes CDR1 DFQATT and CDR2 SNEGSKA (reference sequence). This CDR3 comprises 17 residues. The V segment lost 3 bases and the J segment 4 bases; nucleotides outside the gene matches: 16. The DNA of the CDR3 is TGCAGTGCTAGGGGGCCGGGGCAGGGGGCTCATGGAGAGACCCAGTACTTC. Encoded protein: CSARGPGQGAHGETQYF.

This chain connects TRBV27 to TRBJ2-2, with TRBD1 identical over 9 bases. J was trimmed by 4 bases and V by 2 bases; bases with no gene match: 8. CDR1 is MNHEY and CDR2 is SMNVEV in the germline V gene (reference sequence). CDR3 length: 17 amino acids. CDR3 bases: TGTGCCAGCAGTTTACTGGGGACAGGGCGGGTCACCGGGGAGCTGTTTTTT. Its translation: CASSLLGTGRVTGELFF.

The genes are TRBV6-1 and TRBJ1-2, with a possible D match to TRBD1 (5 bases). The CDR3 covers 16 residues. The V end was cut by 0 bases, the J end by 2 bases, with 13 bases between. The germline V gene has CDR1 MNHNS and CDR2 SASEGT. The CDR3: CASSEAKQDANYGYTF. The CDR3 region has the DNA TGTGCCAGCAGTGAAGCGAAACAGGACGCAAACTATGGCTACACCTTC.

This clonotype was observed at least ten times. The rearrangement links TRBV30 to TRBJ1-2; D is possibly TRBD1 (5 bases). Trimming removed 2 bases at V and 8 bases at J, with 15 bases between. This CDR3 is built from 13 residues. Germline V gene data show CDR1 as GTSNPN and CDR2 as SVGIG (reference sequence). The CDR3 spells CAWSYTGHGGYTF. CDR3 DNA: TGTGCCTGGAGTTATACCGGACACGGAGGCTACACCTTC.

The chain uses TRBV20-1 and TRBJ2-2; a weak D match, TRBD2 (6 bases). CDR1 is DFQATT and CDR2 is SNEGSKA in the germline V gene (reference sequence). Trimming shortened V by 0 bases and J by 7 bases, and 18 bases separated the two germline ends. The CDR3 loop spans 16 amino acids. The chain's CDR3 is CSARDLAGGPFGELFF. For the CDR3, the DNA is TGCAGTGCTAGAGATCTCGCCGGGGGTCCGTTCGGGGAGCTGTTTTTT.

CDR3 sequence reads: CASSPAAGLDGYTF. DNA of the CDR3: TGTGCCAGCTCACCAGCCGCGGGCTTGGATGGCTACACCTTC. J is TRBJ1-2 and V is TRBV18; no firm D call. The CDR3 totals 14 residues. The germline V gene encodes CDR1 KGHSH and CDR2 LQKENI. Trimming took 2 bases from V and 6 from J, leaving 13 bases between them.

This clonotype was recorded at least ten times. The chain employs TRBV3-1 and TRBJ1-2, with D uncertain. Germline V CDR1 and CDR2: LGHDT, YNNKEL (reference sequence). The germline V and J ends were trimmed by 4 bases and 6 bases, with 15 bases remaining between them. The CDR3 consists of 14 residues. CDR3 in DNA: TGTGCCAGCAGCCCCATGGTGAGCCCCCATGGCTACACCTTC. Translating it yields CASSPMVSPHGYTF.

Only a few counts were recorded for this clonotype. J is TRBJ1-1 and V is TRBV19, with D unclear. There are 12 residues in the CDR3. V was shortened by 7 bases and J by 0 bases, with 6 bases between the two germline ends. Germline CDR1 LNHDA, CDR2 SQIVND (reference sequence). CDR3 sequence (DNA): TGTGCCAGTATAGCCGTGAACACTGAAGCTTTCTTT. Translation gives CASIAVNTEAFF. The whole variable domain, filled in from reference TRBV19 and TRBJ1-1, reads DGGITQSPKYLFRKEGQNVTLSCEQNLNHDAMYWYRQDPGQGLRLIYYSQIVNDFQKGDIAEGYSVSREKKESFPLTVTSAQKNPTAFYLCASIAVNTEAFFGQGTRLTVV.

In this sample, this clonotype turned up many times. The genes are TRBV11-2 and TRBJ2-7; D call uncertain. Deletions cut 1 base from V and 6 bases from J, with 13 bases between. CDR3 length: 14 residues. The germline gives CDR1 SGHAT, CDR2 FQNNGV. The CDR3 is CASSLAGLPPEQYF. The CDR3 nucleotides read TGTGCCAGCAGCTTAGCAGGATTACCGCCCGAGCAGTACTTC. Filled out from reference TRBV11-2 and TRBJ2-7, the complete variable domain reads EAGVAQSPRYKIIEKRQSVAFWCNPISGHATLYWYQQILGQGPKLLIQFQNNGVVDDSQLPKDRFSAERLKGVDSTLKIQPAKLEDSAVYLCASSLAGLPPEQYFGPGTRLTVT.

The chain combines TRBV27 with TRBJ2-7; 10 positions agree with TRBD2. J was trimmed by 2 bases and V by 5 bases; bases with no gene match: 6. The CDR3 consists of 15 residues. Per germline, CDR1 MNHEY and CDR2 SMNVEV (reference sequence). CDR3 coding DNA: TGTGCCAGCAGTCCGTGGACTAGCGGTGCCTACGAGCAGTACTTC. It is translated as CASSPWTSGAYEQYF.

Worth noting for this clonotype: Since no conserved phenylalanine or tryptophan closes the CDR3, a read error is the likely cause. DNA for the CDR3: TGTGCCAGCAGCTTGTTGGCTAGCACAGATACGCAGTATTCT. It specifies CASSLLASTDTQYS. This chain connects TRBV5-6 to TRBJ2-3; D not resolved. V lost 1 base and J 0 bases, leaving 6 bases between the germline ends. The V gene's germline CDR1 is SGHDT and CDR2 YYEEEE. CDR3 length equals 14 residues.

V gene TRBV4-1 combines with J gene TRBJ1-4, with 10 positions matching TRBD1. J was trimmed by 7 bases and V by 3 bases; bases with no gene match: 8. Germline CDR1 and CDR2: MGHRA and YSYEKL. CDR3 length equals 16 residues. CDR3 sequence: CASSQGDRGLGEKLFF. CDR3 nucleotide sequence: TGCGCCAGCAGCCAGGGAGACAGGGGGCTAGGTGAAAAACTGTTTTTT.

The CDR3 reads CASSEVLHYEQYF. CDR3 bases: TGTGCCAGTAGTGAGGTTCTTCACTACGAGCAGTACTTC. The chain is built from TRBV19 and TRBJ2-7; D is ambiguous. The V gene's germline CDR1 is LNHDA and CDR2 SQIVND (reference sequence). The CDR3 has 13 amino acids. Trimming stripped 5 bases from V and 3 bases from J, with 11 bases between.

The count of this clonotype is one. A read error is possible here, since a much larger clone lies one base away. This chain joins TRBV6-2 or TRBV6-3 and TRBJ2-1; 8 bases align to TRBD2. Germline CDR1 is MNHEY and CDR2 is SVGEGT. CDR3 length equals 15 residues. The J segment lost 4 bases and the V segment lost 7 bases, leaving 9 bases of the junction unmatched. CDR3 in amino acids: CASKIAGQTYNEQFF. The CDR3 DNA reads as TGTGCCAGCAAGATAGCGGGGCAAACATACAATGAGCAGTTCTTC.

The sample holds many counts of this clonotype. The chain carries TRBV20-1 and TRBJ1-2, with 9 nucleotides matching TRBD1. V trimming: 6 bases; J trimming: 8 bases; junction bases outside the gene matches: 10. Looked up from germline, CDR1 is DFQATT and CDR2 is SNEGSKA (reference sequence). This CDR3 is built from 13 residues. CDR3 sequence: CSAHRGTGFGYTF. The DNA of the CDR3 is TGCAGTGCGCACAGGGGGACAGGGTTCGGCTACACCTTC.